These 27 T cell receptor beta chains were all obtained from the same sample, sequenced in a study of blood T cell repertoires in COVID-19. TCRdb's copy holds only in-frame clones and misses some; the assay was immunoSEQ multiplex PCR. The sample has approximately 310,000 clones, around 85% seen once. Sample: PBMCs or T cells enriched from blood (not recorded which). These TCRs come from a man under 40 who had recovered from COVID-19.

This clone came up a few times. The genes are TRBV30 and TRBJ1-1; 9 nucleotides align to TRBD1. The CDR3 loop spans 12 amino acids. V lost 8 bases, J lost 4 bases, and 5 bases stayed unmatched. Germline CDR1 and CDR2: GTSNPN and SVGIG (reference sequence). The CDR3 sequence: CAGTGWTTEAFF. The CDR3 DNA follows: TGTGCCGGGACAGGGTGGACCACTGAAGCTTTCTTT.

The genes are TRBV5-5 and TRBJ2-4; weak D call: TRBD1 (6 bases). Between the trimmed V and J ends, which lost 0 bases and 0 bases, there was a span of 7 bases. The CDR3 spans 15 residues. Germline CDR1 and CDR2: SGHKS and YYEKEE (reference sequence). CDR3 in DNA: TGTGCCAGCAGCTTGGGGGGACAAGCCAAAAACATTCAGTACTTC. This sequence encodes CASSLGGQAKNIQYF.

The chain uses TRBV6-5 and TRBJ1-5; D may be TRBD1 (5 bases). This CDR3 contains 14 residues. Trimming removed 2 bases from V and 6 bases from J, with 11 bases in between. Germline loops: CDR1 MNHEY, CDR2 SVGAGI. CDR3 in amino acids: CASSYRARGQPQHF. DNA for the CDR3: TGTGCCAGCAGTTACAGGGCTAGGGGTCAGCCCCAGCATTTT.

This clone came up once. The V gene is TRBV11-2, the J gene TRBJ2-7; D is possibly TRBD1 (6 bases). CDR3 length equals 12 residues. Trimming shortened V by 5 bases and J by 2 bases, and 7 bases separated the two germline ends. The germline V gene has CDR1 SGHAT and CDR2 FQNNGV. This CDR3 is CASSRDTYEQYF. In DNA, the CDR3 is TGTGCCAGCAGCCGGGACACCTACGAGCAGTACTTC.

The gene calls are TRBV4-2 and TRBJ2-2, with TRBD2 identical over 9 bases. V was clipped by 8 bases and J by 4 bases; unmatched bases: 11. Germline V gene lookup returns CDR1 LGHNA and CDR2 YNFKEQ. CDR3 length equals 16 residues. The CDR3 region has the DNA TGTGCCAGCTCCTCCCCAGCGGGGGGCCCCACCGGGGAGCTGTTTTTT. It yields the protein CASSSPAGGPTGELFF.

In nucleotides, the CDR3 is TGTGCCAGCAGCGTAGGATCGGGGGTTGACCGTGAGACCCAGTACTTC. Amino acids: CASSVGSGVDRETQYF. The V gene is TRBV9, the J gene TRBJ2-5, with D possibly being TRBD2 (6 bases). V was clipped by 0 bases and J by 5 bases, with 17 bases between them. This CDR3 has 16 residues. Germline CDR1 reads SGDLS; CDR2 reads YYNGEE.

This clone was observed once. In nucleotides, the CDR3 is TGTGCCAGTATTGGACAGGGGACGAATGAGCAGTTCTTC. Translation gives CASIGQGTNEQFF. V gene TRBV19 combines with J gene TRBJ2-1, with 9 nucleotides matching TRBD1. Trimming cost V 7 bases and J 7 bases; bases outside gene matches: 5. The CDR3 spans 13 residues. Germline V gene sequence: CDR1 LNHDA, CDR2 SQIVND (reference sequence).

The chain joins TRBV5-5 to TRBJ2-3; no clear D. This CDR3 comprises 15 residues. Germline values: CDR1 SGHKS, CDR2 YYEKEE (reference sequence). V was shortened by 2 bases and J by 0 bases, with 10 bases between the two germline ends. CDR3 amino acids: CASSFADRSTDTQYF. The DNA for the CDR3 is TGTGCCAGCAGCTTCGCGGATCGAAGCACAGATACGCAGTATTTT.

This chain connects TRBV19 to TRBJ1-1, with 7 bases aligning to TRBD1. V was clipped by 8 bases and J by 4 bases; unmatched bases: 7. This CDR3 is built from 13 residues. CDR1 LNHDA and CDR2 SQIVND come from the germline V gene (reference sequence). The CDR3 loop is CASGQNRGTEAFF. CDR3 nucleotide sequence: TGTGCCAGTGGACAAAACAGGGGCACTGAAGCTTTCTTT.

This clone was counted once. The J gene is TRBJ1-1, the V gene TRBV5-1; the D gene is possibly TRBD1 (5 bases). This CDR3 is 15 amino acids long. Germline CDR1 is SGHRS and CDR2 is YFSETQ. Trimming cost V 4 bases and J 1 base, with 14 bases left between them. The CDR3 protein is CASSRLVGGNTEAFF. The CDR3, as DNA: TGCGCCAGCAGCCGGCTGGTCGGGGGGAACACTGAAGCTTTCTTT.

The chain has TRBV25-1 and TRBJ1-2; D unresolved. V lost 1 base, J lost 8 bases, and 14 bases lay in between. CDR3 length: 14 amino acids. Germline CDR1 reads MGHDK; CDR2 reads SYGVNS. The CDR3, as DNA: TGTGCCAGCAGTGAATTCGGGAGGATAGGAGGCTACACCTTC. It encodes CASSEFGRIGGYTF.

V gene TRBV5-1 combines with J gene TRBJ1-2, with TRBD1 matching over 8 bases. The J segment lost 2 bases and the V segment lost 0 bases, leaving 6 bases of the junction unmatched. CDR3 length: 16 amino acids. Germline lookup yields CDR1 SGHRS and CDR2 YFSETQ. This CDR3 is CASSLDAGGGNYGYTF. CDR3 nucleotides: TGCGCCAGCAGCTTGGACGCAGGGGGCGGCAACTATGGCTACACCTTC. The full variable domain, with the rest looked up from reference TRBV5-1 and TRBJ1-2, is KAGVTQTPRYLIKTRGQQVTLSCSPISGHRSVSWYQQTPGQGLQFLFEYFSETQRNKGNFPGRFSGRQFSNSRSEMNVSTLELGDSALYLCASSLDAGGGNYGYTFGSGTRLTVV.

CDR3 loop: CASSIVPSTEAFF. The CDR3 region has the DNA TGTGCCAGTAGTATAGTCCCCAGCACTGAAGCTTTCTTT. V usage is TRBV19 and J usage is TRBJ1-1; D is ambiguous. The CDR3 is made up of 13 amino acids. V was trimmed by 1 base and J by 4 bases, leaving 7 bases between them. Germline assignment: CDR1 LNHDA and CDR2 SQIVND (reference sequence).

The CDR3 sequence: CASSQDFAGFDTEAFF. The CDR3, as DNA: TGTGCCAGCAGCCAAGATTTCGCAGGGTTTGACACTGAAGCTTTCTTT. This chain uses TRBV4-2 with TRBJ1-1; tentative D call: TRBD1 (5 bases). This CDR3 region has 16 residues. V was trimmed by 0 bases and J by 3 bases, leaving 14 bases between them. Germline-derived CDR1 and CDR2 are LGHNA and YNFKEQ.

This chain links TRBV3-1 (or the pseudogene TRBV3-2) with TRBJ2-2, with 7 bases matching TRBD1. The CDR3 contains 16 residues. Germline V gene lookup returns CDR1 LGHDT and CDR2 YNNKEL (reference sequence). Losses at the gene ends were 4 bases for V and 6 bases for J; bases not matched to a gene: 11. The CDR3 loop is CASSLRDSHMSGELFF. CDR3 nucleotides: TGTGCCAGCAGCCTACGGGACAGCCATATGTCCGGGGAGCTGTTTTTT.

V and J are TRBV9 and TRBJ2-2; TRBD1 might be the D (6 bases). Germline V gene data show CDR1 as SGDLS and CDR2 as YYNGEE. This CDR3 region has 17 residues. The V end lost 0 bases, the J end lost 3 bases, and 15 bases lay between the germline ends. This chain's CDR3 is CASSVVQGEIDTGELFF. The CDR3 DNA reads as TGTGCCAGCAGCGTAGTACAGGGCGAAATAGACACCGGGGAGCTGTTTTTT.

The chain carries TRBV18 and TRBJ1-6; 8 bases match TRBD1. Germline-derived CDR1 and CDR2 are KGHSH and LQKENI. The CDR3 is 15 residues long. After removal of 5 bases from V and 9 bases from J, the junction contained 9 bases not matched to a gene. In DNA, the CDR3 is TGTGCCAGCTCATTAATGGACAGGGACCTTTCACCCCTCCACTTT. Encoded protein: CASSLMDRDLSPLHF.

This clone was seen once. Within the sample, other DNA sequences also encode this same CDR3. The rearrangement uses TRBV29-1 and TRBJ1-4; possible D gene TRBD1, 6 bases. Germline V CDR1 and CDR2: SQVTM, ANQGSEA. V gave up 5 bases and J gave up 6 bases, with 10 bases separating them. The CDR3 runs to 12 residues. The CDR3 DNA is TGCAGCGTTCTAGGGGGGGATGAAAAACTGTTTTTT. Amino acid sequence: CSVLGGDEKLFF.

The chain recombines TRBV5-4 with TRBJ2-1; D gene unclear. CDR3 length: 14 residues. The germline CDR1 and CDR2 sequences are SGHNT and YYREEE (reference sequence). V was shortened by 2 bases and J by 5 bases, with 11 bases between the two germline ends. The CDR3 coding sequence is TGTGCCAGCAGCTTTGGTCAGGCTAACAATGAGCAGTTCTTC. This sequence encodes CASSFGQANNEQFF.

This chain uses TRBV7-8 with TRBJ1-1, with 7 bases that match TRBD1. This CDR3 has 13 residues. CDR1 is SGHVS, CDR2 FQNEAQ, per germline. Trimming cost V 2 bases and J 4 bases; bases outside gene matches: 1. The CDR3 here is CASSLYRGTEAFF. The CDR3 coding sequence is TGTGCCAGCAGCTTATACAGGGGCACTGAAGCTTTCTTT. Looking up the rest from reference TRBV7-8 and TRBJ1-1 gives the full variable domain: GAGVSQSPRYKVAKRGQDVALRCDPISGHVSLFWYQQALGQGPEFLTYFQNEAQLDKSGLPSDRFFAERPEGSVSTLKIQRTQQEDSAVYLCASSLYRGTEAFFGQGTRLTVV.

The chain uses TRBV2 and TRBJ2-4; the D is unclear. This CDR3 is 14 amino acids long. Germline loops: CDR1 SNHLY, CDR2 FYNNEI. V dropped 6 bases and J dropped 6 bases, with 15 bases sitting between them. The CDR3 DNA reads TGTGCCAGCAGCCCCCCCTATCTGCCAAACATTCAGTACTTC. Its translation: CASSPPYLPNIQYF.

The V call is TRBV2, the J call TRBJ2-3; 7 nucleotides line up with TRBD2. The V segment lost 2 bases and the J segment 1 base; nucleotides outside the gene matches: 3. The germline CDR1 and CDR2 sequences are SNHLY and FYNNEI. This CDR3 has 15 residues. The chain's CDR3 is CASSERTSGTDTQYF. Here the CDR3 DNA reads TGTGCCAGCAGTGAACGTACTAGCGGCACAGATACGCAGTATTTT.

The chain employs TRBV7-9 and TRBJ1-2; D call uncertain. With 4 bases removed from V and 5 bases from J, the gap between germline ends came to 8 bases. Germline V gene data show CDR1 as SEHNR and CDR2 as FQNEAQ (reference sequence). This CDR3 spans 12 amino acids. CDR3 DNA sequence: TGTGCCAGCAGCTCCCCCGGGTATGGCTACACCTTC. Translating it yields CASSSPGYGYTF.

This clone was seen only a few times. The chain is built from TRBV4-3 and TRBJ1-5; D might be TRBD1 (5 bases). The germline gives CDR1 LGHNA, CDR2 YSLEER. V gave up 1 base and J gave up 7 bases, with 8 bases separating them. The CDR3 has 13 residues. The CDR3 sequence: CASSQVRDQPQHF. CDR3 bases: TGCGCCAGCAGCCAAGTGCGGGACCAGCCCCAGCATTTT.

The rearrangement uses TRBV27 and TRBJ1-2; D gene ambiguous. From germline, CDR1 is MNHEY and CDR2 SMNVEV (reference sequence). V dropped 5 bases and J dropped 4 bases, with 11 bases sitting between them. CDR3 length equals 13 residues. DNA for the CDR3: TGTGCCAGCAGTCGAACGAGGTCCTATGGCTACACCTTC. Its protein product is CASSRTRSYGYTF.

This chain's CDR3 is CASSGGSGGLGTDTQYF. DNA for the CDR3: TGTGCCAGCAGCGGTGGAAGCGGGGGGCTTGGCACAGATACGCAGTATTTT. The rearrangement uses TRBV9 and TRBJ2-3; 9 bases are shared with TRBD2. The germline V gene has CDR1 SGDLS and CDR2 YYNGEE. The CDR3 runs to 17 residues. Unmatched junction bases numbered 9, after V lost 3 bases and J lost 1 base.

The genes are TRBV5-5 and TRBJ1-2; 7 bases line up with TRBD1. V lost 4 bases, J lost 4 bases, and 10 bases stayed unmatched. The CDR3 is made up of 15 amino acids. Germline CDR1 SGHKS, CDR2 YYEKEE (reference sequence). CDR3 sequence (DNA): TGTGCCAGCAGCCTATCAACAGGGGTCCGCTATGGCTACACCTTC. This translates into CASSLSTGVRYGYTF.